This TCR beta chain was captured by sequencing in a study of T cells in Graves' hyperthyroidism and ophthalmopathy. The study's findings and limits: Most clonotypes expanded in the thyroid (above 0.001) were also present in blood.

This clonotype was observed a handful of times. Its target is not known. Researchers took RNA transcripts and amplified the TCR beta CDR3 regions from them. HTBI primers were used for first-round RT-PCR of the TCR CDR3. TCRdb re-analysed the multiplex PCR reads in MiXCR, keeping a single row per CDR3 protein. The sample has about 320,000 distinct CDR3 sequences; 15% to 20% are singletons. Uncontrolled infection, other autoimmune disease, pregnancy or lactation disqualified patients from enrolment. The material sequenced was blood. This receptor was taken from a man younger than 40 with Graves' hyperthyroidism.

The CDR3: CASSPRVAGNNEQFF. In DNA form, the CDR3 reads TGTGCCAGCAGCCCCCGGGTAGCAGGGAACAATGAGCAGTTCTTC. The chain couples TRBV9 to TRBJ2-1; perhaps TRBD1 as D (5 bases). CDR3 length: 15 residues. Trimming shortened V by 4 bases and J by 5 bases, and 16 bases separated the two germline ends. Germline lookup yields CDR1 SGDLS and CDR2 YYNGEE.